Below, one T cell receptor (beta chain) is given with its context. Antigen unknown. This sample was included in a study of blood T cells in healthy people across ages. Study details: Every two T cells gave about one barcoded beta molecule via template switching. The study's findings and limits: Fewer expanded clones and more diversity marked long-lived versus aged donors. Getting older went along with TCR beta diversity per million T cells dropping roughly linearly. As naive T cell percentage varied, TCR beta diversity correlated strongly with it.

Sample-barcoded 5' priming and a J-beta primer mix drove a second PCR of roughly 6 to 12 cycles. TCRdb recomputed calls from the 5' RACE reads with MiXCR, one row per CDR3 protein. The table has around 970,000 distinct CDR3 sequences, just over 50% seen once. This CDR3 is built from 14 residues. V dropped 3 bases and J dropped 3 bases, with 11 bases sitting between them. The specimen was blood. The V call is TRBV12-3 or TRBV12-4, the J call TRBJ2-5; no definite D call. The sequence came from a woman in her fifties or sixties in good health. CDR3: CASSLVAEEETQYF. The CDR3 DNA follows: TGTGCCAGCAGTTTGGTGGCAGAAGAAGAGACCCAGTACTTC.